The rows below give T cell receptor beta chains drawn from one sample of a study of blood T cell repertoires in COVID-19. Sequenced by immunoSEQ multiplex PCR; TCRdb stores in-frame clones only, minus some. This repertoire shows roughly 170,000 clones, less than 85% found once; its top ten account for roughly 12%. The specimen sequenced was PBMCs or T cells enriched from blood (not recorded which). These receptors were obtained from a man in his fifties who had recovered from COVID-19. Each CDR3 is given with its conserved first and last residue. The D gene is left open where the match is weak. The listing skips clone size in some rows; elsewhere it reads once, few, many or a size class.

d_gene	j_gene	v_gene	abundance	CDR3nt	CDR3aa
.	TRBJ1-1	TRBV12-3/TRBV12-4	once	TGTGCCAGCAGCATGACAGCAAACACTGAAGCTTTCTTT	CASSMTANTEAFF
.	TRBJ2-3	TRBV10-3	.	TGTGCCATCGGGGGGTCCCCGAGTGGTACGCAGTATTTT	CAIGGSPSGTQYF
.	TRBJ1-1	TRBV7-9	few	TGTGCCAGCACAGCCGCGGGGTACACTGAAGCTTTCTTT	CASTAAGYTEAFF
TRBD2	TRBJ2-3	TRBV29-1	.	TGCAGCGTTGACGCTACCCTAGCGGGGGTTACAGATACGCAGTATTTT	CSVDATLAGVTDTQYF
TRBD2	TRBJ2-1	TRBV12-5	few	TGTGCTAGTGGTCTAGCGGGATACAATGAGCAGTTCTTC	CASGLAGYNEQFF
TRBD2	TRBJ2-1	TRBV3-1/TRBV3-2	.	TGTGCCAGCAGCCAAGGTGGACTAGCGCGCAATGAGCAGTTCTTC	CASSQGGLARNEQFF
.	TRBJ2-6	TRBV6-2/TRBV6-3	.	TGTGCCAGCAGTGACCGGGACACCGGGGCCAACGTCCTGACTTTC	CASSDRDTGANVLTF
.	TRBJ2-2	TRBV28	.	TGTGCCAGCAGTTCTCCCTCCAAAAGCGTAAGCACCGGGGAGCTGTTTTTT	CASSSPSKSVSTGELFF
TRBD2	TRBJ2-1	TRBV3-1/TRBV3-2	few	TGTGCCAGCAGCCCGGGGGGGCTGAGCTCCTACAATGAGCAGTTCTTC	CASSPGGLSSYNEQFF
TRBD1	TRBJ2-2	TRBV6-5	.	TGTGCCAGCGGTCCCGGGACAGAGAACACCGGGGAGCTGTTTTTT	CASGPGTENTGELFF
TRBD1	TRBJ1-5	TRBV28	.	TGTGCCAGCAGTTTACGCACAGGGGCCTTCAATCAGCCCCAGCATTTT	CASSLRTGAFNQPQHF
TRBD1	TRBJ1-2	TRBV2	.	TGTGCCAGCAGAAGGGGGCGTAGTGGCTATGGCTACACCTTC	CASRRGRSGYGYTF
.	TRBJ1-2	TRBV28	.	TGTGCCAGCACGGGAGAGGCCTATGGCTACACCTTC	CASTGEAYGYTF
.	TRBJ1-1	TRBV27	.	TGTGCCAGCAGTTTCTCCGCCGTTAGACAGGATCGGGAGGTCTTT	CASSFSAVRQDREVF
TRBD2	TRBJ2-3	TRBV9	.	TGTGCCAGCAGCCCTCTAGCGGGGGGGCCTGGAGATACGCAGTATTTT	CASSPLAGGPGDTQYF
.	TRBJ1-2	TRBV18	.	TGTGCCAGCTCACCAGGGCAGTTCCCTGGTGGCTACACCTTC	CASSPGQFPGGYTF
.	TRBJ1-1	TRBV20-1	.	TGCAGTGCTAGAGCTCGGACTGAAGCTTTCTTT	CSARARTEAFF
TRBD2	TRBJ2-1	TRBV4-1	.	TGCGCCAGCAGCCAAGATTTCCAGCGGGGGACCTACAATGAGCAGTTCTTC	CASSQDFQRGTYNEQFF
.	TRBJ2-4	TRBV27	.	TGTGCCAGCAGTTTCGGGGACACTTTTGGCATTCAGTACTTC	CASSFGDTFGIQYF
.	TRBJ1-2	TRBV4-1	.	TGCGCCAGCAGCCCCCGCGAGGGGGAAGATGGCTACACCTTC	CASSPREGEDGYTF
.	TRBJ2-7	TRBV4-1	.	TGCGCCAGCAGCCGCGCGAGGGGGATACCCTACGAGCAGTACTTC	CASSRARGIPYEQYF
.	TRBJ2-7	TRBV18	.	TGTGCCAGCTCACCTACGAGCAGCGGCTCCTACGAGCAGTACTTC	CASSPTSSGSYEQYF
.	TRBJ2-6	TRBV4-3	.	TGCGCCAGCGTCACAGGACAGAAAATTTTCTCTGGGGCCAACGTCCTGACTTTC	CASVTGQKIFSGANVLTF
.	TRBJ2-7	TRBV2	.	TGTGCCAGCAGTGGGCAGGGGCGGAACGAGCAGTACTTC	CASSGQGRNEQYF
TRBD1	TRBJ1-1	TRBV18	.	TGTGCCAGCTCACCGCGACAGGGGAACACTGAAGCTTTCTTT	CASSPRQGNTEAFF
TRBD1	TRBJ1-6	TRBV5-1	.	TGCGCCAGCAGCCCCAAGGGGACAGGGGTTTCACCCCTCCACTTT	CASSPKGTGVSPLHF
TRBD1	TRBJ2-7	TRBV2	once	TGTGCCAGCAGTGAGGACAGGACAGGCCCCTACGAGCAGTACTTC	CASSEDRTGPYEQYF
.	TRBJ2-7	TRBV10-3	.	TGTGCCATCAGTGAGTCGGGCTTTACTTACGAGCAGTACTTC	CAISESGFTYEQYF